What follows are 9 T cell receptor beta chains derived from one specimen sequenced in a study of cytomegalovirus exposure and HLA in healthy donors. The PCR made use of 60 Vbeta and 13 Jbeta primers. Assay: immunoSEQ multiplex PCR; the TCRdb copy retains only in-frame clones and omits some. This table has approximately 160,000 clones, approximately 67% appearing once. The specimen was PBMCs. The receptors shown here come from a woman between 18 and 29 years old in good health and CMV-seropositive.

The chain joins TRBV12-5 to TRBJ2-3; D uncertain. Trimming took off 4 bases at V and 13 bases at J, with 15 bases between the two ends. The CDR3 runs 12 residues. Per germline, CDR1 LGHNT and CDR2 FRNRAP. The CDR3 region is CASGSLRVPEYF. The CDR3 DNA reads TGTGCTAGTGGTTCTCTACGGGTACCAGAGTATTTT.

This rearrangement joins TRBV4-3 to TRBJ2-7; possible D gene TRBD2, 7 bases. Germline lookup yields CDR1 LGHNA and CDR2 YSLEER. There are 16 residues in the CDR3. Trimming removed 0 bases at V and 5 bases at J, with 17 bases between. The chain's CDR3 is CASSQDRAGASNEQYF. The CDR3 DNA is TGCGCCAGCAGCCAAGATAGGGCGGGGGCCTCAAACGAGCAGTACTTC.

The V and J genes are TRBV10-3 and TRBJ2-7, with 8 bases lining up with TRBD2. The CDR3 is made up of 18 amino acids. Germline values: CDR1 ENHRY, CDR2 SYGVKD. V was pared by 3 bases and J by 4 bases, with 17 bases of the junction left unmatched. CDR3 region: CAISDVIPGLGKKYEQYF. DNA for the CDR3: TGTGCCATCAGTGACGTCATCCCGGGACTAGGAAAGAAATACGAGCAGTACTTC.

This clone was seen a handful of times. The rearrangement links TRBV27 to TRBJ2-7; a weak D match, TRBD1 (7 bases). Germline values: CDR1 MNHEY, CDR2 SMNVEV (reference sequence). The CDR3 is 18 amino acids. The V gene lost 3 bases and the J gene lost 5 bases, with 26 bases spanning the gap. CDR3 in amino acids: CASSLEGARTSVRNEQYF. Written as DNA, the CDR3 is TGTGCCAGCAGTTTGGAGGGGGCGAGGACGTCGGTAAGGAACGAGCAGTACTTC.

The V gene is TRBV6-5, the J gene TRBJ2-4, with D perhaps matching TRBD2 (5 bases). This CDR3 region has 14 residues. The germline V and J ends were trimmed by 6 bases and 6 bases, with 15 bases remaining between them. Germline assignment: CDR1 MNHEY and CDR2 SVGAGI. Here the CDR3 reads CASRGLEGTNIQYF. In DNA form, the CDR3 reads TGTGCCAGCAGGGGTCTTGAGGGTACAAACATTCAGTACTTC.

The chain links TRBV4-2 to TRBJ2-1; a weak D match, TRBD2 (5 bases). There are 17 residues in the CDR3. Germline CDR1 and CDR2: LGHNA and YNFKEQ. V lost 1 base to trimming and J lost 0 bases, with 13 bases between them. The CDR3 nucleotides read TGTGCCAGCAGCCAAGTTTTTGGGGAGAGCTCCTACAATGAGCAGTTCTTC. As protein: CASSQVFGESSYNEQFF.

The rearrangement joins TRBV30 to TRBJ2-7, with TRBD2 matching over 8 bases. The CDR3 has 14 residues. Unmatched junction bases numbered 5, after V lost 2 bases and J lost 2 bases. Germline CDR1 GTSNPN, CDR2 SVGIG (reference sequence). The CDR3 loop is CAWSWSGGPYEQYF. The CDR3 DNA is TGTGCCTGGAGTTGGAGCGGGGGCCCCTACGAGCAGTACTTC. Filled out from reference TRBV30 and TRBJ2-7, the complete variable domain reads SQTIHQWPATLVQPVGSPLSLECTVEGTSNPNLYWYRQAAGRGLQLLFYSVGIGQISSEVPQNLSASRPQDRQFILSSKKLLLSDSGFYLCAWSWSGGPYEQYFGPGTRLTVT.

The J gene is TRBJ1-1, the V gene TRBV6-5; 8 positions match TRBD1. V lost 6 bases, J lost 5 bases, and 5 bases stayed unmatched. The CDR3 extends over 13 amino acids. CDR1 and CDR2 (germline): MNHEY, SVGAGI. DNA for the CDR3: TGTGCCAGCAGCGGGACAGGAAGGACTGAAGCTTTCTTT. Its protein is CASSGTGRTEAFF.

The chain joins TRBV11-2 to TRBJ1-4; 7 bases fit TRBD1. V lost 3 bases and J lost 7; bases outside the gene matches: 5. This CDR3 is built from 14 residues. The germline V gene has CDR1 SGHAT and CDR2 FQNNGV. CDR3 nucleotides: TGTGCCAGCAGCTTCGACAGGGTAGTTGAAAAACTGTTTTTT. Translation gives CASSFDRVVEKLFF. Variable domain in full (rest from reference TRBV11-2 and TRBJ1-4): EAGVAQSPRYKIIEKRQSVAFWCNPISGHATLYWYQQILGQGPKLLIQFQNNGVVDDSQLPKDRFSAERLKGVDSTLKIQPAKLEDSAVYLCASSFDRVVEKLFFGSGTQLSVL.